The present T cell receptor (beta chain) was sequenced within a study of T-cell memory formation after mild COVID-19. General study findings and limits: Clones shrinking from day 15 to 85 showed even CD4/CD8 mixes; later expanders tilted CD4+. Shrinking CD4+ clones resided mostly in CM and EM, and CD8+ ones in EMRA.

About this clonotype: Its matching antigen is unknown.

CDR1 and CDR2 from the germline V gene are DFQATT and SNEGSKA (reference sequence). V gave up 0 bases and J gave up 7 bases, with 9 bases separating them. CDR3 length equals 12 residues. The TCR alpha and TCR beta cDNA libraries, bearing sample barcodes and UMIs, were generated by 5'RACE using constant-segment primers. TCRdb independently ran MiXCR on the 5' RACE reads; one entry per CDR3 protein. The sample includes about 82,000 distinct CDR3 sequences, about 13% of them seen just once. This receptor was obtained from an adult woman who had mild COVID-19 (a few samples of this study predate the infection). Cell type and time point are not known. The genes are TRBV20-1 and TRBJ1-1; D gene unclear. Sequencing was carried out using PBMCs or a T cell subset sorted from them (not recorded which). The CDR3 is CSARDWAGEAFF. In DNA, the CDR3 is TGCAGTGCTAGAGATTGGGCAGGTGAAGCTTTCTTT.